Following are 8 T cell receptor beta chains from one sample sequenced in a study of cytomegalovirus exposure and HLA in healthy donors (dated by TCRdb to about 2017). Receptors were amplified or captured by the immunoSEQ multiplex PCR assay. A mixture of 60 forward primers for TCR Vbeta segments and 13 reverse primers for TCR Jbeta segments was used in the multiplex PCR. TCRdb took over this immuneACCESS table, retaining in-frame rearrangements with V and J assigned. Such tables are incomplete; in checked studies, under half of the missing clones stem from an unresolved V gene, and the remainder is unexplained. The sample table lists roughly 290,000 clones, approximately 90% of them with a count of one. Of the sample, less than 2.5% falls within the top ten clones. Sequences were obtained from PBMCs. The source is a young woman in good health and CMV-seronegative.

V and J are TRBV7-9 and TRBJ1-2; D gene ambiguous. The CDR3 is 15 amino acids. The V end lost 8 bases, the J end lost 7 bases, and 23 bases lay between the germline ends. Germline CDR1 and CDR2: SEHNR and FQNEAQ (reference sequence). CDR3 loop: CASPEVLPSMVGYTF. For the CDR3, the DNA is TGTGCCAGCCCCGAGGTCCTTCCCTCTATGGTTGGCTACACCTTC.

To note about this clone: At the DNA level, this CDR3 is encoded by other sequences in the same sample as well. The chain joins TRBV9 to TRBJ2-1; TRBD2 agrees at 8 bases. The CDR3 extends over 16 amino acids. V lost 0 bases and J lost 2; bases outside the gene matches: 4. Per the germline V gene, CDR1 is SGDLS and CDR2 is YYNGEE. The CDR3 sequence is CASSVEGRGAYNEQFF. CDR3 nucleotide sequence: TGTGCCAGCAGCGTAGAAGGGCGGGGGGCCTACAATGAGCAGTTCTTC.

The chain is built from TRBV11-3 and TRBJ2-1; 9 bases are a match to TRBD2. The CDR3 spans 14 residues. V shed 11 bases, J shed 4 bases, and the junction held 9 bases outside the gene matches. Germline values: CDR1 SGHNT, CDR2 YENEEA. The chain's CDR3 is CALLTTSGYNEQFF. DNA of the CDR3: TGTGCCTTACTCACGACTAGCGGTTACAATGAGCAGTTCTTC.

This clone was observed a handful of times. The chain couples TRBV29-1 to TRBJ1-4, with unresolved D. The CDR3 has 13 residues. Per germline, CDR1 SQVTM and CDR2 ANQGSEA. Trimming cost V 2 bases and J 4 bases, with 8 bases left between them. The CDR3 region is CSVERRDNEKLFF. DNA for the CDR3: TGCAGCGTTGAACGCCGCGATAATGAAAAACTGTTTTTT.

The CDR3 here is CASIPGGGYTF. The DNA of the CDR3 is TGTGCCAGCATTCCCGGGGGGGGCTACACCTTC. The chain has TRBV6-5 and TRBJ1-2, with D perhaps TRBD1 (5 bases). V was trimmed by 7 bases and J by 8 bases, leaving 11 bases between them. Germline CDR1 and CDR2: MNHEY and SVGAGI. The CDR3 is 11 amino acids.

The chain combines TRBV2 with TRBJ2-7; TRBD2 agrees at 11 bases. CDR1 and CDR2 (germline): SNHLY, FYNNEI. V dropped 6 bases and J dropped 2; count of bases not matched to a gene: 9. The CDR3 has 16 amino acids. CDR3 sequence: CASRASGGTDTYEQYF. DNA of the CDR3: TGTGCCAGCAGGGCTAGCGGGGGGACGGATACCTACGAGCAGTACTTC.

The rearrangement joins TRBV11-2 to TRBJ1-2; 9 positions match TRBD1. The length of the CDR3 is 13 residues. Germline-derived CDR1 and CDR2 are SGHAT and FQNNGV. The V and J ends lost 5 bases and 4 bases, in that order; junction bases with no gene match: 2. In DNA, the CDR3 is TGTGCCAGCAGCGACAGGGGGGTCTATGGCTACACCTTC. This gives the protein CASSDRGVYGYTF.

The chain employs TRBV29-1 and TRBJ2-7; a possible D gene is TRBD1 (6 bases). Germline V CDR1 and CDR2: SQVTM, ANQGSEA. The CDR3 contains 14 residues. The V end was cut by 4 bases, the J end by 1 base, with 14 bases between. As DNA, the CDR3 is TGCAGCGTTGTTGAGGGGGACCTTTCCTACGAGCAGTACTTC. Protein sequence: CSVVEGDLSYEQYF.